The present TCR beta chain was sequenced within a study of a mutant IDH1 vaccine in newly diagnosed glioma. On the study more broadly: The sex distribution of treated patients was about 62% male and 37.5% female, with a mean age of around 43 years.

As regards this clone: The target antigen is unknown.

Produced via immunoSEQ multiplex PCR; TCRdb's table is partial and in-frame only. This sample has about 90,000 clones, with 89% found just once. Time point here: week 47, end of study. Topical imiquimod was applied with each vaccine dose, which held 300 ug of mutant IDH1 20-mer peptide. Newly diagnosed WHO grade 3 or 4 IDH1-mutant, ATRX-lost astrocytomas were identified in the donors. The CDR3 extends over 15 amino acids. This chain links TRBV12-1 with TRBJ2-7; the table assigns TRBD2, which was not confirmed against the DNA. TRBV12-1 is listed as a pseudogene. The source material was PBMCs, sampled from a glioma patient whose treatment included an IDH1 peptide vaccine. This clonotype was obtained from a woman aged 50 to 60 with glioma. Here the CDR3 reads CASSRTSGSSYEQYF. DNA of the CDR3: TGTGCCAGCAGCAGAACTAGCGGGAGCTCCTACGAGCAGTACTTC.